The rows below give T cell receptor beta chains drawn from one sample of a study of post-analysis software for immune sequencing data. TCRdb independently ran MiXCR on the PCR reads; one entry per CDR3 protein. The sample yields approximately 730,000 distinct CDR3 sequences, 25% to 30% seen once. The source material was blood. These receptor sequences come from a girl aged 5-17 years with multiple sclerosis. The CDR3 runs from the conserved cysteine through the conserved F or W. Each record gives: V gene, CDR3 protein.

>TRBV28
CASRHDQGPTQYF
>TRBV20-1
CSARDRGRGNEKLFF
>TRBV7-2
CASTPNGLAWSGELFF
>TRBV20-1
CSANRGTSGTDTQYF
>TRBV27
CASSRGQGHSGANVLTF
>TRBV29-1
CSATGYNEQFF
>TRBV4-2
CASSQDGQGSNEKLFF
>TRBV7-9
CASSPDRARTSNYGYTF
>TRBV29-1
CSASVLGQRNEKLFF
>TRBV20-1
CTPGLAGRSYNEQFF
>TRBV25-1
CASTAGGHTEAFF
>TRBV28
CASSPSGSYNYEQYF
>TRBV11-3
CASSLGRGGAVDTQYF
>TRBV5-8
CASSLGGTVNTEAFF
>TRBV20-1
CSALSPDGGGSSYNEQFF
>TRBV20-1
CSANWDRESLRYEQYF
>TRBV5-1
CASSLAYEGRTQDNEQFF
>TRBV4-1
CASSLPRGGGDTEAFF
>TRBV6-2/TRBV6-3
CASSLTSRSCNEQFF
>TRBV19
CASKVGNTEAFF
>TRBV10-3
CAISLDPAGRPQHF
>TRBV28
CAGSPVVDTQYF
>TRBV12-3/TRBV12-4
CASSFSSRGLDTQYF
>TRBV12-3/TRBV12-4
CASSFGRADTQYF
>TRBV5-5
CASSQPLGNEQFF
>TRBV29-1
CSVAVMANEQFF
>TRBV24-1
CATSVGGSTDTQYF
>TRBV6-1
CASRMRTSGTSGYEQYF
>TRBV20-1
CSASDIGLAGRYNEQFF
>TRBV3-1
CASSPGLAFNEQFF
>TRBV7-8
CASSSRKTGNYNEQFF
>TRBV7-9
CASSSWGGYNEQFF
>TRBV28
CASKGTSYEQYF
>TRBV7-9
CASSSGREQYF
>TRBV15
CATSRGGSPGVPYF
>TRBV5-1
CASRGDAVSYEQYF
>TRBV10-3
CAISPGTGLGPYEQYF
>TRBV29-1
CSVRAHNQPQHF
>TRBV12-3/TRBV12-4
CASSWTVKSGYTF
>TRBV7-2
CASRGGGANTQYF
>TRBV29-1
CSVDALAYNEQFF
>TRBV28
CASSTRRVGNEQFF
>TRBV4-3
CASRPRLVGGTDAQYF
>TRBV7-8
CASSPTLPGQGTDTQYF
>TRBV7-9
CASSSRPRITGANVLTF
>TRBV5-1
CASSSGLAGGPRETQYF
>TRBV25-1
CASNPTGRNEKLFF
>TRBV7-2
CASSPVRGQETQYF
>TRBV11-2
CASSLGGLMEDTQYF
>TRBV28
CASSLVLPLVHQYF
>TRBV24-1
CTTSEPGGPSSYNEQFF
>TRBV29-1
CSARPQVAKNIQYF
>TRBV15
CATSRGLAGSIQYF
>TRBV20-1
CSARGLASQETQYF
>TRBV5-1
CASSPGTSGTSYEQYF